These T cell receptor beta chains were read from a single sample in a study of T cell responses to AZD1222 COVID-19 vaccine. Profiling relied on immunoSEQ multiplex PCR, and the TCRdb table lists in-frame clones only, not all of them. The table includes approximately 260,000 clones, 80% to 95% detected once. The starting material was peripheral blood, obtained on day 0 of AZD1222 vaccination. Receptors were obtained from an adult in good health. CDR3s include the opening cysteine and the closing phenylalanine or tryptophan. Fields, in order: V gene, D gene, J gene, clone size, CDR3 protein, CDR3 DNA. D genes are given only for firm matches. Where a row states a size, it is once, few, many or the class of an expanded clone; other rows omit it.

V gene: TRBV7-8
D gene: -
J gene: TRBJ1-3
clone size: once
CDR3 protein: CASSLMTRGAGNTIYF
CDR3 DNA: TGTGCCAGCAGCCTTATGACCCGGGGAGCCGGAAACACCATATATTTT

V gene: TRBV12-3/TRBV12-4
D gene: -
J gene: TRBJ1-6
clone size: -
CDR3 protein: CASSLGVPPLHF
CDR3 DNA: TGTGCCAGCAGTTTAGGGGTCCCACCCCTCCACTTT

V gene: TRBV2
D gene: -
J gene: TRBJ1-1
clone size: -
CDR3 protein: CASRRFLAEAFF
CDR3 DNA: TGTGCCAGCAGGCGGTTTTTGGCTGAAGCTTTCTTT

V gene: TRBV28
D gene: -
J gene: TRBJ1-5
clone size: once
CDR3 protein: CASNSLGAGSNQPQHF
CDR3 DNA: TGTGCCAGCAACTCCCTGGGGGCGGGGAGCAATCAGCCCCAGCATTTT

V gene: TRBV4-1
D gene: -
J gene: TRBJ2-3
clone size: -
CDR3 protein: CASSQGASRGPDTQYF
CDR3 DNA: TGCGCCAGCAGCCAAGGGGCTAGCCGGGGGCCAGATACGCAGTATTTT

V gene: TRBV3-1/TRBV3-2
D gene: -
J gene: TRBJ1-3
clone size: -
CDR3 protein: CASSQGGSGNTIYF
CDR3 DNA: TGTGCCAGCAGCCAAGGGGGGTCTGGAAACACCATATATTTT

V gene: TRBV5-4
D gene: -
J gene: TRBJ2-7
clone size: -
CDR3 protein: CASSPATGSTIAYEQYF
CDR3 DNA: TGTGCCAGCAGCCCCGCTACAGGGAGTACGATCGCCTACGAGCAGTACTTC

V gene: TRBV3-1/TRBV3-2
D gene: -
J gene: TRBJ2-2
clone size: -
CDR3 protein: CASSQDRSGELFF
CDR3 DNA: TGTGCCAGCAGCCAAGATCGTAGCGGGGAGCTGTTTTTT

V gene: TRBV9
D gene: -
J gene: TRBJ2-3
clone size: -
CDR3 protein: CASSGQDRATDTQYF
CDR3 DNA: TGTGCCAGCAGCGGACAGGACAGAGCCACAGATACGCAGTATTTT

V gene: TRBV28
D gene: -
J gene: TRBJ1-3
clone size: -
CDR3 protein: CASTSAVFSGNTIYF
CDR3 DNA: TGTGCCAGCACCTCGGCGGTCTTCTCTGGAAACACCATATATTTT

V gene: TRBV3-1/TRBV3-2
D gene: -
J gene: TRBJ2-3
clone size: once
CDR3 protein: CASSPARGGVLYF
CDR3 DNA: TGTGCCAGCAGCCCCGCCCGGGGCGGTGTTCTGTATTTT

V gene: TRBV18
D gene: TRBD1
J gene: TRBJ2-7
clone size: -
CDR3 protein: CASSRTGVNEQYF
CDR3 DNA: TGTGCCAGCTCACGGACAGGGGTTAACGAGCAGTACTTC

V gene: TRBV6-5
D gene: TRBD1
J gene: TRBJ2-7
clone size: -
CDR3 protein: CASRRTGKKYEQYF
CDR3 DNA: TGTGCCAGCAGAAGGACAGGGAAAAAGTACGAGCAGTACTTC

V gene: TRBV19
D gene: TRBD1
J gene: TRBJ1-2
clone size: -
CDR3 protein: CASSGTETNYGYTF
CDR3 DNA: TGTGCCAGTAGCGGGACAGAGACTAACTATGGCTACACCTTC

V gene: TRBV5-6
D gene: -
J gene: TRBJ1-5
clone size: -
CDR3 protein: CASSSGSRLRPYQPQHF
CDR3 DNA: TGTGCCAGCAGCTCTGGCTCCAGATTAAGGCCGTATCAGCCCCAGCATTTT

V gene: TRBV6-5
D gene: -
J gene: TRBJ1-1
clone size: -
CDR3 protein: CASSPPLDIYTEAFF
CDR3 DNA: TGTGCCAGCAGTCCACCCCTTGACATCTACACTGAAGCTTTCTTT

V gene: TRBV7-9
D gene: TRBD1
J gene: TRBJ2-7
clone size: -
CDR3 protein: CASSLRQGVSYEQYF
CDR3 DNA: TGTGCCAGCAGCTTACGACAGGGGGTCTCCTACGAGCAGTACTTC

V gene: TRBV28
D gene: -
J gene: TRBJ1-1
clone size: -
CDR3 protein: CASSYQIPEAFF
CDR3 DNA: TGTGCCAGCAGCTACCAGATCCCTGAAGCTTTCTTT

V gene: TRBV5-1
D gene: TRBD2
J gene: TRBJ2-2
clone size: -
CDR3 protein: CASQLAGGDLDGELFF
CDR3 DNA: TGCGCCAGCCAACTAGCGGGGGGCGACCTCGACGGGGAGCTGTTTTTT